This entry lists 30 T cell receptor beta chains sequenced from one sample in a study of CD8 T cells in Susac syndrome. After extraction with the RNeasy kit, about 0.45 to 1 ug of the RNA was reverse transcribed using random hexamers. MiXCR, run by TCRdb on the immunoSEQ multiplex PCR reads, gives a single entry per CDR3 protein. The profile shows 95,000 to 150,000 distinct CDR3 sequences, around 94% of them singletons. The sample was CD8+ T cells from PBMCs. Receptors originate from a human donor with Susac syndrome.

The V and J genes are TRBV11-2 and TRBJ2-7; D is uncertain. Trimming removed 3 bases at V and 7 bases at J, with 10 bases between. Germline loops: CDR1 SGHAT, CDR2 FQNNGV. The CDR3 covers 12 residues. In nucleotides, the CDR3 is TGTGCCAGCAGCTTTGGGCAGCTAGAGCAGTACTTC. This translates into CASSFGQLEQYF.

The chain joins TRBV6-5 to TRBJ2-5, with D possibly called TRBD1 or TRBD2 (5 bases each). V was shortened by 2 bases and J by 2 bases, with 9 bases between the two germline ends. Per germline, CDR1 MNHEY and CDR2 SVGAGI. CDR3 size: 14 residues. CDR3 in DNA: TGTGCCAGCAGTTACGGGACGGGGCAAGAGACCCAGTACTTC. This sequence encodes CASSYGTGQETQYF.

The CDR3 region is CASSVTGMNTEAFF. The CDR3 DNA reads as TGTGCCAGCAGTGTGACAGGCATGAACACTGAAGCTTTCTTT. The chain is built from TRBV9 and TRBJ1-1, with D perhaps matching TRBD1 (6 bases). The CDR3 is made up of 14 amino acids. Germline values: CDR1 SGDLS, CDR2 YYNGEE. Between the trimmed V and J ends, which lost 5 bases and 0 bases, there was a span of 11 bases.

V gene TRBV29-1 combines with J gene TRBJ2-5; D possibly uses TRBD1 or TRBD2 (6 bases each). The V gene's germline CDR1 is SQVTM and CDR2 ANQGSEA. V was shortened by 2 bases and J by 4 bases, with 11 bases between the two germline ends. The CDR3 is 13 amino acids. CDR3 in amino acids: CSVELRGGETQYF. CDR3 nucleotides: TGCAGCGTTGAACTCAGGGGAGGAGAGACCCAGTACTTC.

This clonotype has only a few counts. The J gene is TRBJ2-3, the V gene TRBV6-5; D gene uncertain. There are 14 residues in the CDR3. Germline CDR1 is MNHEY and CDR2 is SVGAGI. The V end was cut by 0 bases, the J end by 4 bases, with 8 bases between. CDR3 region: CASSYSGGADTQYF. The CDR3 region has the DNA TGTGCCAGCAGTTACTCAGGCGGTGCAGATACGCAGTATTTT.

The sample holds one count of this clonotype. The chain has TRBV12-3 or TRBV12-4 and TRBJ1-2, with no clear D. The CDR3 sequence is 14 residues long. Trimming cost V 3 bases and J 6 bases, with 14 bases left between them. The CDR3 nucleotides read TGTGCCAGCAGTTTTACGGGATTGTCAGATGGCTACACCTTC. This encodes CASSFTGLSDGYTF.

The chain links TRBV4-2 to TRBJ2-3; 12 bases are a match to TRBD2. In germline, CDR1 is LGHNA, CDR2 YNFKEQ. The junction had 4 bases not matched to a gene; V was cut back by 4 bases and J by 5 bases. The CDR3 has 15 residues. CDR3 region: CASSPRLAGEDTQYF. The CDR3 DNA reads TGTGCCAGCAGCCCGAGACTAGCGGGGGAAGATACGCAGTATTTT.

This rearrangement joins TRBV13 to TRBJ2-1; the match to TRBD1 covers 12 bases. The ends lost 4 bases at V and 5 bases at J; junction bases unmatched: 6. This CDR3 region has 16 residues. Germline V gives CDR1 PRHDT, CDR2 FYEKMQ (reference sequence). The CDR3 DNA follows: TGTGCCAGCAGCTCTCCGGGACAGGGGGCAGACAATGAGCAGTTCTTC. Protein: CASSSPGQGADNEQFF.

This clonotype was picked up one time. V is TRBV12-3 or TRBV12-4 and J is TRBJ1-2; D gene ambiguous. The V gene lost 0 bases and the J gene lost 6 bases, with 5 bases spanning the gap. The CDR3 runs to 12 residues. CDR3 nucleotide sequence: TGTGCCAGCAGTTTAGCAGTCCATGGCTACACCTTC. As protein: CASSLAVHGYTF.

This clonotype was counted only a few times. CDR3 amino acids: CASSLLGEETQYF. The CDR3 coding sequence is TGTGCCAGCAGTTTACTAGGGGAAGAGACCCAGTACTTC. The rearrangement links TRBV27 to TRBJ2-5, with TRBD1 as a possible D gene (5 bases). Germline-derived CDR1 and CDR2 are MNHEY and SMNVEV (reference sequence). The CDR3 is 13 amino acids. With 2 bases removed from V and 3 bases from J, the gap between germline ends came to 7 bases.

The V and J genes are TRBV9 and TRBJ2-1; D may be TRBD2 (5 bases). V was trimmed by 0 bases and J by 8 bases, leaving 9 bases between them. CDR1 SGDLS and CDR2 YYNGEE come from the germline V gene. This CDR3 spans 13 amino acids. For the CDR3, the DNA is TGTGCCAGCAGCGTAGACGAGGGCTATGAGCAGTTCTTC. Its translation is CASSVDEGYEQFF.

The rearrangement uses TRBV7-8 and TRBJ1-4; 7 nucleotides line up with TRBD1. Germline CDR1 and CDR2: SGHVS and FQNEAQ. The CDR3 is made up of 15 amino acids. V was pared by 5 bases and J by 8 bases, with 11 bases of the junction left unmatched. DNA for the CDR3: TGTGCCAGCAGCCAAGCGGAGGGGGCATGGGAAAAACTGTTTTTT. This codes for CASSQAEGAWEKLFF.

V usage is TRBV12-3 or TRBV12-4 and J usage is TRBJ1-5, with D tentatively TRBD1 (6 bases). Trimming left V 6 bases short and J 9 bases short, with 18 bases between. This CDR3 region has 14 residues. The CDR3 region has the DNA TGTGCCAGCAGCCCCCGACAGGCCCTAGGGCCCCAGCATTTT. It codes for CASSPRQALGPQHF.

The chain employs TRBV19 and TRBJ1-5; TRBD1 might be the D (5 bases). Germline lookup yields CDR1 LNHDA and CDR2 SQIVND (reference sequence). The V end lost 4 bases, the J end lost 6 bases, and 13 bases lay between the germline ends. The CDR3 has 14 residues. The chain's CDR3 is CASSSFSGPQPQHF. CDR3 DNA sequence: TGTGCCAGTAGTAGCTTTTCAGGGCCTCAGCCCCAGCATTTT.

In its sample, this clonotype was seen a few times. The chain uses TRBV29-1 and TRBJ1-1; D ambiguous. The CDR3 spans 11 residues. The V gene lost 4 bases and the J gene lost 1 base, with 4 bases spanning the gap. The V gene's germline CDR1 is SQVTM and CDR2 ANQGSEA. The CDR3 DNA is TGCAGCGTTGGAAGGAACACTGAAGCTTTCTTT. Translated, it gives CSVGRNTEAFF.

The V gene is TRBV29-1, the J gene TRBJ2-7; 7 nucleotides line up with TRBD1. The junction had 6 bases not matched to a gene; V was cut back by 7 bases and J by 0 bases. The CDR3 length is 13 residues. CDR1 is SQVTM and CDR2 is ANQGSEA in the germline V gene. The CDR3 bases are TGCAGCGCACAGGGGCGGAACTCCTACGAGCAGTACTTC. This translates into CSAQGRNSYEQYF.

The chain couples TRBV7-9 to TRBJ1-1; D is uncertain. The ends were cut back, 3 bases at V and 0 bases at J, with 8 bases in the middle. The CDR3 is made up of 14 amino acids. In germline, CDR1 is SEHNR, CDR2 FQNEAQ (reference sequence). This chain's CDR3 is CASSLNPMNTEAFF. In nucleotides, the CDR3 is TGTGCCAGCAGCTTGAATCCCATGAACACTGAAGCTTTCTTT.

The chain has TRBV12-3 or TRBV12-4 and TRBJ2-3; 10 bases map to TRBD2. CDR3 length equals 16 residues. Trimming cost V 1 base and J 6 bases; bases outside gene matches: 7. CDR3 in amino acids: CASSLVASGGTDTQYF. As DNA, the CDR3 is TGTGCCAGCAGTTTAGTTGCTAGCGGGGGAACGGATACGCAGTATTTT.

This rearrangement joins TRBV4-3 to TRBJ2-4; 10 bases agree with TRBD1. Unmatched junction bases numbered 6, after V lost 0 bases and J lost 10 bases. The germline CDR1 and CDR2 sequences are LGHNA and YSLEER. This CDR3 is 15 amino acids long. Written as DNA, the CDR3 is TGCGCCAGCAGCCAAGAAGGGGACAGGGGCCATATTCAGTACTTC. This translates into CASSQEGDRGHIQYF.

This chain connects TRBV11-1 to TRBJ2-1; D not certain. Per germline, CDR1 SGHAT and CDR2 FQDESV (reference sequence). The CDR3 is made up of 12 amino acids. Trimming shortened V by 5 bases and J by 9 bases, and 11 bases separated the two germline ends. CDR3 coding DNA: TGTGCCAGCAGCCGCCTGGGCGGTGAGCAGTTCTTC. Translation: CASSRLGGEQFF.

The chain recombines TRBV7-8 with TRBJ1-1; D is unresolved. The CDR3 contains 15 residues. CDR1 is SGHVS, CDR2 FQNEAQ, per germline. Trimming removed 1 base from V and 1 base from J, with 10 bases in between. CDR3 sequence: CASSLDPTPNTEAFF. DNA for the CDR3: TGTGCCAGCAGCTTAGATCCCACACCGAACACTGAAGCTTTCTTT.

The rearrangement joins TRBV5-4 to TRBJ2-3, with 10 bases matching TRBD1. This CDR3 spans 15 amino acids. Germline assignment: CDR1 SGHNT and CDR2 YYREEE (reference sequence). Germline trimming cut 3 bases from V and 5 bases from J; bases unmatched to any gene: 6. The CDR3 DNA reads TGTGCCAGCAGCTCCCGGGACAGGGGACAAGATACGCAGTATTTT. Its protein is CASSSRDRGQDTQYF.

This chain links TRBV3-1 with TRBJ1-1; D gene uncertain. Trimming shortened V by 1 base and J by 6 bases, and 9 bases separated the two germline ends. The V gene's germline CDR1 is LGHDT and CDR2 YNNKEL (reference sequence). The CDR3 length is 13 residues. The CDR3 region has the DNA TGTGCCAGCAGCCAAGTTTATCGATCTGAAGCTTTCTTT. Protein sequence: CASSQVYRSEAFF.

The rearrangement joins TRBV20-1 to TRBJ2-7, with a possible D match to TRBD1 (5 bases). The CDR3 runs to 13 residues. Trimming stripped 4 bases from V and 1 base from J, with 11 bases between. CDR1 and CDR2 from the germline V gene are DFQATT and SNEGSKA (reference sequence). CDR3 DNA sequence: TGCAGTGCTACAACACAGGTTTCCTACGAGCAGTACTTC. Its translation: CSATTQVSYEQYF.

The chain is built from TRBV24-1 and TRBJ1-5; D gene ambiguous. The CDR3 runs 13 residues. V lost 4 bases and J lost 5, with 8 bases in between. Germline V gene lookup returns CDR1 KGHDR and CDR2 SFDVKD. CDR3 sequence: CATSENGDQPQHF. The CDR3 DNA sequence: TGTGCCACCAGTGAGAACGGGGATCAGCCCCAGCATTTT.

The chain is built from TRBV12-3 or TRBV12-4 and TRBJ2-3, with 9 bases fitting TRBD1. V was clipped by 6 bases and J by 4 bases; unmatched bases: 8. The CDR3 has 15 amino acids. CDR3 DNA sequence: TGTGCCAGCAGCTCCACAGGGGGCAGGGCAGATACGCAGTATTTT. It translates to CASSSTGGRADTQYF.

The chain uses TRBV9 and TRBJ2-4, with D possibly matching TRBD2 (6 bases). V dropped 3 bases and J dropped 9 bases, with 16 bases sitting between them. The CDR3 runs to 14 residues. Germline values: CDR1 SGDLS, CDR2 YYNGEE. The CDR3 spells CASSGLEGGGIQYF. The DNA of the CDR3 is TGTGCCAGCAGCGGACTCGAGGGAGGAGGCATTCAGTACTTC.

This chain uses TRBV20-1 with TRBJ1-1, with a weak D call TRBD1 (5 bases). Germline-derived CDR1 and CDR2 are DFQATT and SNEGSKA (reference sequence). CDR3 size: 18 residues. The ends were cut back, 0 bases at V and 3 bases at J, with 23 bases in the middle. CDR3 bases: TGCAGTGCTAGAGATGGGAAGGGGCGTTGGGGGAGGGACACTGAAGCTTTCTTT. Protein sequence: CSARDGKGRWGRDTEAFF.

The rearrangement links TRBV23-1 to TRBJ1-1; no firm D call. TRBV23-1 is noted as an ORF with a role that remains uncertain. V gave up 3 bases and J gave up 1 base, with 15 bases separating them. This CDR3 spans 16 amino acids. The CDR3 sequence: CASSHTSRTGNTEAFF. CDR3 nucleotides: TGCGCCAGCAGTCATACGAGTCGGACTGGGAACACTGAAGCTTTCTTT.

This chain joins TRBV15 and TRBJ2-7; the D gene is possibly TRBD2 (6 bases). The CDR3 spans 16 residues. Trimming removed 0 bases from V and 3 bases from J, with 15 bases in between. Germline lookup yields CDR1 LNHNV and CDR2 YYDKDF (reference sequence). The CDR3 here is CATSRELRRDGYEQYF. The CDR3 nucleotides are TGTGCCACCAGCAGAGAGCTCAGGAGGGACGGCTACGAGCAGTACTTC.